The rows below give T cell receptor beta chains drawn from one sample of a study of T cell responses to AZD1222 COVID-19 vaccine. Produced via immunoSEQ multiplex PCR; TCRdb's table is partial and in-frame only. Altogether some 140,000 clones are present, 80% to 95% being singletons, with the ten largest covering around 3%. Specimen: peripheral blood, collected on day 0 of AZD1222 vaccination. These receptors were taken from an adult in good health. Both conserved end residues are part of each CDR3. Each record gives: V gene, clone size, D gene, J gene, CDR3 protein, CDR3 DNA. D genes are given only for firm matches. Size is omitted from some rows. Given values are once, few, many or a class for expanded clones.

TRBV6-1	.	.	TRBJ2-5	CASSTGTGQETQYF	TGTGCCAGCAGTACCGGGACGGGACAAGAGACCCAGTACTTC
TRBV11-3	.	.	TRBJ1-1	CASSLSRSNTEAFF	TGTGCCAGCAGCTTGAGCAGGTCGAACACTGAAGCTTTCTTT
TRBV30	.	.	TRBJ2-7	CAWSNSNRGEQYF	TGTGCCTGGAGTAATTCCAACCGGGGCGAGCAGTACTTC
TRBV4-3	.	.	TRBJ2-1	CASSVRDLGENEQFF	TGCGCCAGCAGCGTCCGGGACTTGGGGGAGAATGAGCAGTTCTTC
TRBV7-6	.	.	TRBJ2-3	CASSLEVFSDTQYF	TGTGCCAGCAGCTTAGAGGTCTTCAGTGATACGCAGTATTTT
TRBV28	few	.	TRBJ1-2	CASGHRYGYTF	TGTGCCAGTGGACACCGCTATGGCTACACCTTC
TRBV27	.	.	TRBJ2-7	CASSLSEGTYEQYF	TGTGCCAGCAGTTTATCAGAGGGTACCTACGAGCAGTACTTC
TRBV9	.	TRBD1	TRBJ2-7	CASSVGTGANEQYF	TGTGCCAGCAGCGTTGGGACAGGGGCGAACGAGCAGTACTTC
TRBV7-3	.	.	TRBJ2-3	CASRPTGTTDTQYF	TGTGCCAGCAGGCCCACAGGGACCACAGATACGCAGTATTTT
TRBV2	.	.	TRBJ1-1	CASSDRVRTEAFF	TGTGCCAGCAGTGACAGGGTGCGCACTGAAGCTTTCTTT
TRBV11-3	.	.	TRBJ2-2	CASSSSLFTGELFF	TGTGCCAGCAGCTCTAGCCTCTTTACCGGGGAGCTGTTTTTT